This T cell receptor beta chain was sequenced during a study of CD8 T cells in Susac syndrome. RNA in amounts of roughly 0.5 to 1 ug was reverse transcribed with random hexamers. In TCRdb, the immunoSEQ multiplex PCR reads were re-called with MiXCR into one record per CDR3 protein. The sample contains about 94,000 distinct CDR3 sequences, over 90% of which appear only once. The sequencing input was CD4+ T cells from PBMCs. The origin of this receptor is a human donor with Susac syndrome.

The CDR3 is CSARPREYGNTEAFF. CDR3 sequence (DNA): TGCAGTGCTAGACCCAGGGAATACGGGAACACTGAAGCTTTCTTT. The V gene is TRBV20-1, the J gene TRBJ1-1, with D possibly TRBD1 on 5 matching bases. Trimming left V 2 bases short and J 1 base short, with 14 bases between. CDR1 DFQATT and CDR2 SNEGSKA come from the germline V gene (reference sequence). The CDR3 extends over 15 amino acids.